This T cell receptor beta chain was sequenced in a study of breast tumors, draining lymph nodes, adjacent tissues. Study-wide findings and caveats: Most tumor T cells seemingly derive from lymph node, then expand in tumor.

TCRdb called the multiplex PCR reads again in MiXCR, with one record for every CDR3 protein. This sample has roughly 260,000 distinct CDR3 sequences, with around 31% found just once. This CDR3 contains 13 residues. Trimming at V came to 6 bases and at J to 9 bases, leaving 6 bases not matched to a gene. The germline V gene encodes CDR1 LNHDA and CDR2 SQIVND (reference sequence). As for this clonotype: As yet, its antigen is unknown.

Axillary draining lymph nodes of breast cancer patients supplied the node samples. The receptor comes from a female donor with breast cancer. Some clones in this sample may be carry-over from other donors' samples. The sequencing input was axillary lymph node tissue. V and J are TRBV19 and TRBJ2-4, with TRBD1 identical over 9 bases. The CDR3 DNA reads TGTGCCAGTAGCCTCCGACAGGGGGTCATTCAGTACTTC. Residues: CASSLRQGVIQYF.